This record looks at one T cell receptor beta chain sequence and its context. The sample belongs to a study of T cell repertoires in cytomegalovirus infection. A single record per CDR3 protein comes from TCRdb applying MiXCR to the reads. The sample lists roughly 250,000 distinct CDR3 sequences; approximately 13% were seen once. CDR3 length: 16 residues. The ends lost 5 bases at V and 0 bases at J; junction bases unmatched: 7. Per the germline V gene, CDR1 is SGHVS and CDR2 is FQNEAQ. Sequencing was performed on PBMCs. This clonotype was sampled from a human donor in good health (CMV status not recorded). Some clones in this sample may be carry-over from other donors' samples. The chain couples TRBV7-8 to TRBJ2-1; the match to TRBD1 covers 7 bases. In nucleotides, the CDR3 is TGTGCCAGCAGCCACTCTGACAGGGTCTCCTACAATGAGCAGTTCTTC. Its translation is CASSHSDRVSYNEQFF. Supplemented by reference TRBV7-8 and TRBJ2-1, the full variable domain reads GAGVSQSPRYKVAKRGQDVALRCDPISGHVSLFWYQQALGQGPEFLTYFQNEAQLDKSGLPSDRFFAERPEGSVSTLKIQRTQQEDSAVYLCASSHSDRVSYNEQFFGPGTRLTVL.